These 14 T cell receptor beta chains were all obtained from the same sample, sequenced in a study of blood T cell repertoires in COVID-19. Sequencing was performed with immunoSEQ multiplex PCR; in TCRdb, only in-frame clones are kept and a portion is missing. The sample has about 250,000 clones; about 89% are singletons. Specimen: peripheral blood. The receptors derive from a woman aged 55-70 years who had recovered from COVID-19.

This clone turned up a few times. The chain links TRBV6-6 to TRBJ2-7; TRBD1 matches at 10 bases. Germline loops: CDR1 MNHNY, CDR2 SVGAGI (reference sequence). V shed 6 bases and J 2 bases; nucleotides not matched to a gene: 4. The CDR3 covers 14 residues. In DNA, the CDR3 is TGTGCCAGCAGCGGACAGGGGGGGACCTACGAGCAGTACTTC. Translated, it gives CASSGQGGTYEQYF.

The J gene is TRBJ2-1, the V gene TRBV7-2; 13 bases match TRBD2. Unmatched junction bases numbered 6, after V lost 6 bases and J lost 7 bases. CDR1 SGHTA and CDR2 FQGNSA come from the germline V gene. CDR3 length: 15 amino acids. The CDR3 DNA reads TGTGCCAGCAGACCTAGACTAGCGGGAGGAAATGAGCAGTTCTTC. This gives the protein CASRPRLAGGNEQFF.

This clone appeared once. The CDR3 region is CASSLEGQKLFF. In nucleotides, the CDR3 is TGTGCCAGCAGTTTGGAGGGACAGAAACTGTTTTTT. The V gene is TRBV12-3 or TRBV12-4, the J gene TRBJ1-4; 7 positions match TRBD1. The junction had 3 bases not matched to a gene; V was cut back by 3 bases and J by 11 bases. The CDR3 extends over 12 amino acids.

The chain links TRBV7-3 to TRBJ2-2; 15 bases align to TRBD2. The CDR3 is 16 amino acids. The germline V gene encodes CDR1 SGHTA and CDR2 FQGTGA. V shed 3 bases and J 5 bases; nucleotides not matched to a gene: 1. The CDR3: CASSLGLAGGTGELFF. The CDR3 DNA sequence: TGTGCCAGCAGCTTGGGACTAGCGGGGGGAACCGGGGAGCTGTTTTTT.

The rearrangement links TRBV6-6 to TRBJ2-3; weak D call: TRBD2 (5 bases). There are 15 residues in the CDR3. Trimming shortened V by 5 bases and J by 3 bases, and 15 bases separated the two germline ends. Looked up from germline, CDR1 is MNHNY and CDR2 is SVGAGI (reference sequence). This CDR3 is CASSPADLGTDTQYF. The DNA for the CDR3 is TGTGCCAGCAGTCCCGCGGACTTGGGAACAGATACGCAGTATTTT.

J is TRBJ1-5 and V is TRBV27; 8 bases fit TRBD1. Germline-derived CDR1 and CDR2 are MNHEY and SMNVEV (reference sequence). There are 19 residues in the CDR3. Trimming took 5 bases from V and 2 from J; bases not matched to a gene: 17. The chain's CDR3 is CASSPKVRQGAGGNQPQHF. Written as DNA, the CDR3 is TGTGCCAGCAGTCCGAAAGTTCGGCAGGGGGCAGGGGGCAATCAGCCCCAGCATTTT.

This chain links TRBV18 with TRBJ1-1, with no clear D. Germline V CDR1 and CDR2: KGHSH, LQKENI. The CDR3 length is 14 residues. Trimming shortened V by 1 base and J by 2 bases, and 8 bases separated the two germline ends. The CDR3 sequence: CASSPLSVNTEAFF. The CDR3 DNA sequence: TGTGCCAGCTCACCACTATCGGTTAACACTGAAGCTTTCTTT.

The chain is built from TRBV12-3 or TRBV12-4 and TRBJ2-3; 9 nucleotides line up with TRBD2. Unmatched junction bases numbered 4, after V lost 4 bases and J lost 8 bases. The CDR3 is made up of 13 amino acids. CDR3 sequence (DNA): TGTGCCAGCAGTTCGCTAGCGGGAACTACGCAGTATTTT. This encodes CASSSLAGTTQYF.

The gene calls are TRBV6-5 and TRBJ2-3; D is perhaps TRBD2 (5 bases). The CDR3 consists of 13 residues. Deletions cut 11 bases from V and 3 bases from J, with 15 bases between. Germline V gene sequence: CDR1 MNHEY, CDR2 SVGAGI. DNA of the CDR3: TGTGCCTATGCTTCACCGGGGACAGATACGCAGTATTTT. Amino acid sequence: CAYASPGTDTQYF.

In its sample, this clone was seen once. The rearrangement joins TRBV7-8 to TRBJ2-5; D may be TRBD2 (5 bases). The V gene's germline CDR1 is SGHVS and CDR2 FQNEAQ. The CDR3 contains 13 residues. Trimming pared 7 bases from V and 4 bases from J, leaving 13 bases between. The chain's CDR3 is CASNPQLGETQYF. The CDR3 DNA sequence: TGTGCCAGCAACCCACAACTAGGAGAGACCCAGTACTTC. The full variable domain, completed using reference TRBV7-8 and TRBJ2-5, is GAGVSQSPRYKVAKRGQDVALRCDPISGHVSLFWYQQALGQGPEFLTYFQNEAQLDKSGLPSDRFFAERPEGSVSTLKIQRTQQEDSAVYLCASNPQLGETQYFGPGTRLLVL.

This chain links TRBV7-9 with TRBJ1-2; TRBD1 agrees at 7 bases. Germline CDR1 is SEHNR and CDR2 is FQNEAQ (reference sequence). V lost 1 base, J lost 3 bases, and 5 bases stayed unmatched. The CDR3 length is 15 residues. The CDR3 DNA is TGTGCCAGCAGCTTAGGAGACAGGGAACACTATGGCTACACCTTC. Its translation is CASSLGDREHYGYTF.

The chain couples TRBV19 to TRBJ2-5, with 11 bases matching TRBD1. The CDR3 extends over 17 amino acids. Germline V gene sequence: CDR1 LNHDA, CDR2 SQIVND (reference sequence). Losses at the gene ends were 3 bases for V and 5 bases for J; bases not matched to a gene: 11. CDR3 region: CASSIYPDRGHGETQYF. CDR3 bases: TGTGCCAGTAGTATTTACCCGGACAGGGGGCACGGGGAGACCCAGTACTTC.

CDR3 amino acids: CASSPDRGYNSPLHF. CDR3 nucleotides: TGTGCCAGCAGTCCAGACAGGGGATATAATTCACCCCTCCACTTT. This chain connects TRBV7-2 to TRBJ1-6; 8 bases match TRBD1. The germline gives CDR1 SGHTA, CDR2 FQGNSA. This CDR3 spans 15 amino acids. V was clipped by 6 bases and J by 4 bases; unmatched bases: 5.

The chain recombines TRBV6-5 with TRBJ1-1; TRBD1 matches 7 bases. The V gene's germline CDR1 is MNHEY and CDR2 SVGAGI. V lost 2 bases and J lost 5; bases outside the gene matches: 11. CDR3 length: 16 amino acids. The DNA of the CDR3 is TGTGCCAGCAGTTACGGAGGGGGCGCGTTAGAGACTGAAGCTTTCTTT. Translation gives CASSYGGGALETEAFF.